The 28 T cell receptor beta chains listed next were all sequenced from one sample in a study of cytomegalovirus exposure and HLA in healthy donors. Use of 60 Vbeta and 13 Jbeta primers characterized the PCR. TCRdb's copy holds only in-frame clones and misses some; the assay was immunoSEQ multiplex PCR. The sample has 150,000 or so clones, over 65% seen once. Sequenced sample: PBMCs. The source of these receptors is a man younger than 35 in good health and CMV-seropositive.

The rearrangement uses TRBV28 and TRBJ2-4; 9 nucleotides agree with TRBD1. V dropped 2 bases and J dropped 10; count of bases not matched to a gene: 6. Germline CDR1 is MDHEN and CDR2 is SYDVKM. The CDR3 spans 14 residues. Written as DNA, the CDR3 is TGTGCCAGCAGTTTAAGGACAGGGGTAGGGATTCAGTACTTC. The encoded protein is CASSLRTGVGIQYF.

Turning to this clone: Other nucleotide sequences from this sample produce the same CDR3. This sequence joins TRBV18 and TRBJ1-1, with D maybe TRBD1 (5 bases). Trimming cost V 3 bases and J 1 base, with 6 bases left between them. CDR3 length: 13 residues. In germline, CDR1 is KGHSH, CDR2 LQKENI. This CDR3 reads CASSPTGNTEAFF. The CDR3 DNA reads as TGTGCCAGCTCACCTACAGGGAACACTGAAGCTTTCTTT.

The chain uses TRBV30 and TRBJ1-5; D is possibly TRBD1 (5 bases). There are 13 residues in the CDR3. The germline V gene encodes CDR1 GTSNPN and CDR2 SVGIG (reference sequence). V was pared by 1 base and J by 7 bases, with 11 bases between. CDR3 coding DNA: TGTGCCTGGAGTGAAGGGGATAGGCAGCCCCAGCATTTT. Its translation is CAWSEGDRQPQHF.

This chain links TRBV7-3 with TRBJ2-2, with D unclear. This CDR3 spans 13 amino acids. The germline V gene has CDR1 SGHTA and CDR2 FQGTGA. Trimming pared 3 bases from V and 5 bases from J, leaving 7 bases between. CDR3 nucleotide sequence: TGTGCCAGCAGCTTGACTGGTACCGGGGAGCTGTTTTTT. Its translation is CASSLTGTGELFF.

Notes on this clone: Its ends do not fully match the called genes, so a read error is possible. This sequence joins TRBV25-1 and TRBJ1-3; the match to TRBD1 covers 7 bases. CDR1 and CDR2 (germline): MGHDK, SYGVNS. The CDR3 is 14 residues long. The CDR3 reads CAGSVQGAGNTIYF. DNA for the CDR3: TGTGCCGGCAGTGTTCAGGGGGCTGGAAACACCATATATTTT. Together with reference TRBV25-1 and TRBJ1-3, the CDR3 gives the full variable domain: EADIYQTPRYLVIGTGKKITLECSQTMGHDKMYWYQQDPGMELHLIHYSYGVNSTEKGDLSSESTVSRIRTEHFPLTLESARPSHTSQYLCAGSVQGAGNTIYFGEGSWLTVV.

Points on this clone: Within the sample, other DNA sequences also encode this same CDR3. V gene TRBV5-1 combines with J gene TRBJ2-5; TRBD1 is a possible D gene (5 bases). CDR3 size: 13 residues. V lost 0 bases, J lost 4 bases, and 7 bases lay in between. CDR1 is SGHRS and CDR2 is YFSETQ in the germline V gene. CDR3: CASSLGRGETQYF. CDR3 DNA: TGCGCCAGCAGCTTGGGAAGGGGAGAGACCCAGTACTTC.

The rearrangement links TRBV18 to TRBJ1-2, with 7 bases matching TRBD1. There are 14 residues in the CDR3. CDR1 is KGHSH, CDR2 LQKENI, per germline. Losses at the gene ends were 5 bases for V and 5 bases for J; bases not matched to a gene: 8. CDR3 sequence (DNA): TGTGCCAGCTCAGCCGCCGGGACAGATTATGGCTACACCTTC. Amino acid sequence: CASSAAGTDYGYTF.

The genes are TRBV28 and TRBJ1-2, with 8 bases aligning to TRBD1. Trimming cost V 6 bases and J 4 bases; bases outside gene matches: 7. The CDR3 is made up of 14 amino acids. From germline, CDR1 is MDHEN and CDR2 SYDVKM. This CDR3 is CASSQDRESYGYTF. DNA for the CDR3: TGTGCCAGCAGCCAGGACAGGGAAAGCTATGGCTACACCTTC.

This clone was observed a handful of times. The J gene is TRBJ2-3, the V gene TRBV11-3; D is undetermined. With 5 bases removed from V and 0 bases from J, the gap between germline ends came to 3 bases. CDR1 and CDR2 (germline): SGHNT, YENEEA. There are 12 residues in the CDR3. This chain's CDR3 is CASSPSTDTQYF. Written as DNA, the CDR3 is TGTGCCAGCAGCCCAAGCACAGATACGCAGTATTTT. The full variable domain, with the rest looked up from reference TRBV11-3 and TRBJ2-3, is EAGVVQSPRYKIIEKKQPVAFWCNPISGHNTLYWYLQNLGQGPELLIRYENEEAVDDSQLPKDRFSAERLKGVDSTLKIQPAELGDSAVYLCASSPSTDTQYFGPGTRLTVL.

CDR3 DNA sequence: TGTGCCAGCTCCTTAACAGGGGGCGCTTCCACTGAGCAGTACGTC. Protein sequence: CASSLTGGASTEQYV. The gene calls are TRBV27 and TRBJ2-7; 9 bases fit TRBD1. CDR3 length: 15 amino acids. J gave up 7 bases and V 8 bases, and 15 bases lay outside the gene matches. The germline V gene encodes CDR1 MNHEY and CDR2 SMNVEV (reference sequence).

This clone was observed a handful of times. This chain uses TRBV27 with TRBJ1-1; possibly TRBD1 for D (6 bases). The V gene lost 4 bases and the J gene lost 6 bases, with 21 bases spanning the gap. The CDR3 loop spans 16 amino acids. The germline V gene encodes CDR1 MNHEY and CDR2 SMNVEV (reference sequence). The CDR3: CASSSGTTFTLPEAFF. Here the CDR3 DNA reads TGTGCCAGCAGTTCCGGGACAACCTTTACCCTACCTGAAGCTTTCTTT.

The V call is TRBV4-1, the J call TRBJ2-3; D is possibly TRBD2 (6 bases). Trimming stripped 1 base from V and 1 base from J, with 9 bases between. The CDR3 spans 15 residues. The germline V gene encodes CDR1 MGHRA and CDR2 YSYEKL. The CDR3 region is CASSQVTGGTDTQYF. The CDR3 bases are TGCGCCAGCAGCCAAGTTACGGGGGGCACAGATACGCAGTATTTT.

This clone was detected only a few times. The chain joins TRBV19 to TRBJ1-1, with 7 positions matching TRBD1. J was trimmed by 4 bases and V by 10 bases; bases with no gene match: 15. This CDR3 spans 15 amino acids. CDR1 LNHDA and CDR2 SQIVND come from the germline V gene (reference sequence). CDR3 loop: CATKQQGTAGTEAFF. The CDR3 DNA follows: TGTGCCACTAAGCAACAGGGGACGGCGGGCACTGAAGCTTTCTTT.

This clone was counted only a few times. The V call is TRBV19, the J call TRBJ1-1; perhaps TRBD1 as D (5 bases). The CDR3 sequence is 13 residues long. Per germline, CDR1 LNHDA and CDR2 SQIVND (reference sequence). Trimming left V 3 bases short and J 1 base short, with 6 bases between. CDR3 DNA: TGTGCCAGTAGTATGGGGCGGAACACTGAAGCTTTCTTT. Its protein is CASSMGRNTEAFF.

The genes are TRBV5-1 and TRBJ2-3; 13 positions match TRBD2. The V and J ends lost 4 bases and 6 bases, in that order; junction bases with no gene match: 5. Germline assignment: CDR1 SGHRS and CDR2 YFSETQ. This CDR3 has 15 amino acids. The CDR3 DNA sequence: TGCGCCAGCAGCGATACTAGCGGGAGGGCCGATACGCAGTATTTT. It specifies CASSDTSGRADTQYF.

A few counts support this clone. Here the CDR3 DNA reads TGTGCCAGCAGTTTAACGGCGCCATACAGGGCGGTAGGTGAAAAACTGTTTTTT. This encodes CASSLTAPYRAVGEKLFF. The chain carries TRBV27 and TRBJ1-4; tentatively, D is TRBD1 (6 bases). CDR3 size: 18 residues. Trimming cost V 2 bases and J 7 bases, with 23 bases left between them. Germline lookup yields CDR1 MNHEY and CDR2 SMNVEV (reference sequence).

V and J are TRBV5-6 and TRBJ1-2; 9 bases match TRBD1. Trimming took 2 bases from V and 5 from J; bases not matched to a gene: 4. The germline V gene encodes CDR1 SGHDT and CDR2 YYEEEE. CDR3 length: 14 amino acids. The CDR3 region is CASSLQGAVYGYTF. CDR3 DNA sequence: TGTGCCAGCAGCTTACAGGGGGCGGTTTATGGCTACACCTTC.

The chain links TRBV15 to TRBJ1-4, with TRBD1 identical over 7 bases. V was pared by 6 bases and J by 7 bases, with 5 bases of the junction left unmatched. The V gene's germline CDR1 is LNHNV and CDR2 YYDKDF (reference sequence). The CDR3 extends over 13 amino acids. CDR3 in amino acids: CATRRDRVEKLFF. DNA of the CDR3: TGTGCCACCAGGAGGGACAGAGTTGAAAAACTGTTTTTT.

For the CDR3, the DNA is TGTGCCAGCAGCTTAGCCCACGACAGTGAAGCTTTCTTT. Its translation is CASSLAHDSEAFF. The rearrangement uses TRBV13 and TRBJ1-1; possible D gene TRBD1, 5 bases. The germline gives CDR1 PRHDT, CDR2 FYEKMQ (reference sequence). The CDR3 sequence is 13 residues long. The V end was cut by 1 base, the J end by 7 bases, with 10 bases between. Variable domain in full (rest from reference TRBV13 and TRBJ1-1): AAGVIQSPRHLIKEKRETATLKCYPIPRHDTVYWYQQGPGQDPQFLISFYEKMQSDKGSIPDRFSAQQFSDYHSELNMSSLELGDSALYFCASSLAHDSEAFFGQGTRLTVV.

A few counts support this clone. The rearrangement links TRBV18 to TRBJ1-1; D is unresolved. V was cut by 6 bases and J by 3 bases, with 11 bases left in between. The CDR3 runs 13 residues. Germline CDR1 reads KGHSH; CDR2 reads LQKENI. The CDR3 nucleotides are TGTGCCAGCTCCCGGGGTGAGCACACTGAAGCTTTCTTT. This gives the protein CASSRGEHTEAFF.

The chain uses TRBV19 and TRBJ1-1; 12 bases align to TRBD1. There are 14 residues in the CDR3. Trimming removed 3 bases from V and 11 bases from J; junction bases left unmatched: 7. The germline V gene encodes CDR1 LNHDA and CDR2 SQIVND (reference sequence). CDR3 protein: CASSMGQGAGWAFF. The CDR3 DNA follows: TGTGCCAGTAGTATGGGACAGGGGGCGGGGTGGGCTTTCTTT.

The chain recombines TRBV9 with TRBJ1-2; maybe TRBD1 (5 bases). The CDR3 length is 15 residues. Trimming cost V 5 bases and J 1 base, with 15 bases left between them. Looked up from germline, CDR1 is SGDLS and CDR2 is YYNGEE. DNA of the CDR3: TGTGCCAGCAGTGGGGACTGGGTCGTTAACTATGGCTACACCTTC. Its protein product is CASSGDWVVNYGYTF.

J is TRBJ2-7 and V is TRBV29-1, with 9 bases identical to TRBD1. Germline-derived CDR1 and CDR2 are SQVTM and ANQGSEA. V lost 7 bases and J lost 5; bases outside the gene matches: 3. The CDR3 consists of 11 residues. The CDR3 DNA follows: TGCAGCGCCAGGACAGGGGACGAGCAGTACGTC. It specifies CSARTGDEQYV.

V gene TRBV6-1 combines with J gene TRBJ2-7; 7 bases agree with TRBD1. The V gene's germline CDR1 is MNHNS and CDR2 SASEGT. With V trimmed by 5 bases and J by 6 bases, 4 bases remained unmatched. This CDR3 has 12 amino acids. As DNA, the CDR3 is TGTGCCAGCAGTATACAGGGGATCGAGCAGTACGTC. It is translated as CASSIQGIEQYV.

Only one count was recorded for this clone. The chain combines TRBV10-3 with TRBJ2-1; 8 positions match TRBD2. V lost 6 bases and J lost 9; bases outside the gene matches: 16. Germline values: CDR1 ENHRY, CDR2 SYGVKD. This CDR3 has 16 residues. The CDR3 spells CAISGGTGTSLLEQFF. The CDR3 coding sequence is TGTGCCATCAGCGGGGGCACCGGGACTAGTTTACTTGAGCAGTTCTTC.

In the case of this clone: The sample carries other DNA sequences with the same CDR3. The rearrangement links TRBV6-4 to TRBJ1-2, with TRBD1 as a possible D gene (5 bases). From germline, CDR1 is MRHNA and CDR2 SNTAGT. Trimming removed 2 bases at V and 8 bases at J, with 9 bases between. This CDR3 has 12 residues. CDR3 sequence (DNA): TGTGCCAGCAGTGACGGGGGGTACGGCTACACCTTC. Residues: CASSDGGYGYTF.

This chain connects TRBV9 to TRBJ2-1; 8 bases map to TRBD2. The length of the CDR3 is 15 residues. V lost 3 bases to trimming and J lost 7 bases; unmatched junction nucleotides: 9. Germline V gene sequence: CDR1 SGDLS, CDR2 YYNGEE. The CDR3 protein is CASSDQAGVGNEQFF. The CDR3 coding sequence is TGTGCCAGCAGCGACCAAGCGGGAGTAGGAAATGAGCAGTTCTTC.

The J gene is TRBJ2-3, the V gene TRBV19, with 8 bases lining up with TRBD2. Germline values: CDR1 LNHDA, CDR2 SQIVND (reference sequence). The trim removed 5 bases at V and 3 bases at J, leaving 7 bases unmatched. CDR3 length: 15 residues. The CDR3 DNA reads TGTGCCAGTAGTTGGCGGGGGGCTTCAACAGATACGCAGTATTTT. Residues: CASSWRGASTDTQYF.